The clone carrying this T cell receptor (beta chain) has at least ten counts. Using RNA transcripts as the source, TCR beta CDR3 regions were amplified. When the TCR CDR3 underwent first-round RT-PCR, the HTBI primer set was used. Via MiXCR, TCRdb re-called the multiplex PCR reads, giving one row per CDR3 protein. The repertoire holds around 480,000 distinct CDR3 sequences, with under 15% as singletons. The sample comes from a study of T cells in Graves' hyperthyroidism and ophthalmopathy. V lost 1 base and J lost 5, with 14 bases in between. The CDR3 is 15 residues long. Germline-derived CDR1 and CDR2 are LGHDT and YNNKEL (reference sequence).

V gene TRBV3-1 combines with J gene TRBJ1-1; D might be TRBD1 (6 bases). Sequencing was done on a sample of blood. The receptor was derived from a woman aged 18-29 years with Graves' hyperthyroidism. The chain's CDR3 is CASSQGQTGGTEAFF. The DNA of the CDR3 is TGTGCCAGCAGCCAAGGCCAGACAGGAGGGACTGAAGCTTTCTTT.